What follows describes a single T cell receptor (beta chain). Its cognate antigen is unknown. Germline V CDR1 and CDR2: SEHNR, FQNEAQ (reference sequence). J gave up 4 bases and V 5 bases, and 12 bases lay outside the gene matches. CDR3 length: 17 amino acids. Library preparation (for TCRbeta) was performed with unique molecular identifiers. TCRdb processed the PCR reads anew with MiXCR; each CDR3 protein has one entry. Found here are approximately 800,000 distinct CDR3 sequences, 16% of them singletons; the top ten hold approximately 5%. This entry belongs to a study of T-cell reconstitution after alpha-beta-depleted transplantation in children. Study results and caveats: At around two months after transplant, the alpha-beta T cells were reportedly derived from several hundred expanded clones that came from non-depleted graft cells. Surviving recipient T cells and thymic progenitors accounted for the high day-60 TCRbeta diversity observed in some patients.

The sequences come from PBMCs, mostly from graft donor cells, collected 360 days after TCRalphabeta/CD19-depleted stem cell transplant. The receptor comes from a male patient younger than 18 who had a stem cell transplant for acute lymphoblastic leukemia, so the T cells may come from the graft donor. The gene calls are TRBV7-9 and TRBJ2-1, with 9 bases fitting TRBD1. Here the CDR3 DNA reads TGTGCCAGCAGCCCAGAACCAGGACAGGGGACTTACAATGAGCAGTTCTTC. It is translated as CASSPEPGQGTYNEQFF.